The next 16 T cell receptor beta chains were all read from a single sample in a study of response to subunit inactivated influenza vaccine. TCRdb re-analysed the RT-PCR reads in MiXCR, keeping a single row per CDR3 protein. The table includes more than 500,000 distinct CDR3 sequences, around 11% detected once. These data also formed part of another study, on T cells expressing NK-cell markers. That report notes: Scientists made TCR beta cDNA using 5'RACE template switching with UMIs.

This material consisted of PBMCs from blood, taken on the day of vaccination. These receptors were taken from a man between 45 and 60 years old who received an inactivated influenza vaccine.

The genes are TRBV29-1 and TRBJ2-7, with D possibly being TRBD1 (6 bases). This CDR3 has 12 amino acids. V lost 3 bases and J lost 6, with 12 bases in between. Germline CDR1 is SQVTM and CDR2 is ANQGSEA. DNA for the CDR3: TGCAGCGTTGAGCCACTAGGGGGCGAGCAGTACTTC. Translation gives CSVEPLGGEQYF.

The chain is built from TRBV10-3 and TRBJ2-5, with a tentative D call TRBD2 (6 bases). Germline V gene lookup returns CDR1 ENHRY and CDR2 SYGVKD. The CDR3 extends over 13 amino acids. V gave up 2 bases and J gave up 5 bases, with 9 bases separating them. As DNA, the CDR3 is TGTGCCATCAGTGAGGGAGGGGCGGAGACCCAGTACTTC. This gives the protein CAISEGGAETQYF.

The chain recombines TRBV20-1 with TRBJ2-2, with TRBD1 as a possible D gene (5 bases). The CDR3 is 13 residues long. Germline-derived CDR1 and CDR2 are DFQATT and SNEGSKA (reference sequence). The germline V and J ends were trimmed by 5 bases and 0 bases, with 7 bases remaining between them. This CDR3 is CSAETANTGELFF. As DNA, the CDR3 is TGCAGTGCTGAGACAGCGAACACCGGGGAGCTGTTTTTT.

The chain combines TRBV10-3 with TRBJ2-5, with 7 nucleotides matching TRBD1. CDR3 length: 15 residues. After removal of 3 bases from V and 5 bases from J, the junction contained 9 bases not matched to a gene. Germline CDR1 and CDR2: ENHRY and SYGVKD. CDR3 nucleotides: TGTGCCATCAGTGAACGAGAGGGGGCTGGGGAGACCCAGTACTTC. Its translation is CAISEREGAGETQYF.

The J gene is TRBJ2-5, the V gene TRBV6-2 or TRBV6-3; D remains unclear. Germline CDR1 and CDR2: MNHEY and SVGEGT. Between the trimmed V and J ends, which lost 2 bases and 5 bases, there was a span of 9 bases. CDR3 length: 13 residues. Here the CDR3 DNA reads TGTGCCAGCAGTTACCGGCTAGATGAGACCCAGTACTTC. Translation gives CASSYRLDETQYF.

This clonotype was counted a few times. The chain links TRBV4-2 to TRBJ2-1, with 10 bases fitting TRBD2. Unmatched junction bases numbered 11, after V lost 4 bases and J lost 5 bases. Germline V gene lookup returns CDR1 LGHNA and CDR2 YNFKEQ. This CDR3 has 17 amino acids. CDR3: CASSPGGLAAINNEQFF. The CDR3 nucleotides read TGTGCCAGCAGCCCTGGCGGACTAGCGGCCATTAACAATGAGCAGTTCTTC.

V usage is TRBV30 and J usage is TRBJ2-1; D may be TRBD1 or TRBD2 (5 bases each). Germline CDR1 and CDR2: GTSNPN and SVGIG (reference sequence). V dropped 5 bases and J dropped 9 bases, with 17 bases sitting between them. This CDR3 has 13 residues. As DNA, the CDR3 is TGTGCCTGGGCCCCCCTACTGAGGGGTGAGCAGTTCTTC. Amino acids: CAWAPLLRGEQFF.

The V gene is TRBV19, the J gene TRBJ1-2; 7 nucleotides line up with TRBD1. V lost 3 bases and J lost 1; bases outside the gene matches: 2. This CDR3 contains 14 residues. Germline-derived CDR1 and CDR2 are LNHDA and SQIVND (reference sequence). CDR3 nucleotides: TGTGCCAGTAGTATCCCAGGGGGTAACTATGGCTACACCTTC. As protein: CASSIPGGNYGYTF.

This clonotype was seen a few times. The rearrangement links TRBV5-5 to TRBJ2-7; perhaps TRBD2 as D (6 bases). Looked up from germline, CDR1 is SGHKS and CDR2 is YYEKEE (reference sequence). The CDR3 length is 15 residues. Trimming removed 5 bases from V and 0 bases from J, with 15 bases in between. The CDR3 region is CASRRDRGDSYEQYF. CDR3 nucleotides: TGTGCCAGCAGAAGGGACCGCGGGGACTCCTACGAGCAGTACTTC.

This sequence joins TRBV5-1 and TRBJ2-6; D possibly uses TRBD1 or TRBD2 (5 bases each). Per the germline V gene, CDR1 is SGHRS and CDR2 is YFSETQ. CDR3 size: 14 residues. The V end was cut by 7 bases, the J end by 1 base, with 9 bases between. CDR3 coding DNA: TGCGCCAGCGGGACCAGTTCTGGGGCCAACGTCCTGACTTTC. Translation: CASGTSSGANVLTF.

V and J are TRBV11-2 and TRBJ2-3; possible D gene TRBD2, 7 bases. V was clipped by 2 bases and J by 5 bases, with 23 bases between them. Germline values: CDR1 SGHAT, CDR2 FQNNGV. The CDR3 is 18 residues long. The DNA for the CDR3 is TGTGCCAGCAGCTTAAGGGGGGGAAGTATCGGGTTGAGAGATACGCAGTATTTT. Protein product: CASSLRGGSIGLRDTQYF.

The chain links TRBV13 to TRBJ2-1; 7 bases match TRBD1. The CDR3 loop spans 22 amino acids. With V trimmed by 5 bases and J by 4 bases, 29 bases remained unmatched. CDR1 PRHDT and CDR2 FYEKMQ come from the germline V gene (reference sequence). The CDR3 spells CASSPQFSGTAFSTADYNEQFF. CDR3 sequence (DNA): TGTGCCAGCAGCCCCCAATTCTCTGGGACAGCGTTTTCGACTGCCGATTACAATGAGCAGTTCTTC.

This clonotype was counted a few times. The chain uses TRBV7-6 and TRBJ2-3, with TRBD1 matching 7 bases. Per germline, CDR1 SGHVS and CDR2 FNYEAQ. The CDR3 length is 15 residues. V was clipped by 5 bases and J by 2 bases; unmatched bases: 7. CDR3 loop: CASSEGGLNTDTQYF. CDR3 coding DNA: TGTGCCAGCAGCGAAGGGGGCCTTAACACAGATACGCAGTATTTT.

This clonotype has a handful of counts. CDR3: CASSLSMGQGTEAFF. Written as DNA, the CDR3 is TGTGCCAGCAGCTTAAGTATGGGACAGGGAACTGAAGCTTTCTTT. The rearrangement links TRBV7-9 to TRBJ1-1; 9 bases fit TRBD1. J lost 5 bases, V lost 2 bases, and 6 bases had no gene match. CDR1 SEHNR and CDR2 FQNEAQ come from the germline V gene (reference sequence). This CDR3 has 15 residues.

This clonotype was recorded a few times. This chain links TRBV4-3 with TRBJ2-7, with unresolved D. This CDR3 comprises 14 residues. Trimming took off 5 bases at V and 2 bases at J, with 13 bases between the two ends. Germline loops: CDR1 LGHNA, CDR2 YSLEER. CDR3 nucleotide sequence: TGCGCCAGCAGCAGTCGGGCAGGAGCCTACGAGCAGTACTTC. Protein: CASSSRAGAYEQYF.

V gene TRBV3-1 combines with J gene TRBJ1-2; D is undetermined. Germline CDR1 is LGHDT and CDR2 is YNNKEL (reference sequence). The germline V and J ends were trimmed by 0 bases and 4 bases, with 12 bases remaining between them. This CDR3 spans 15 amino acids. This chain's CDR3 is CASSQDIASAYGYTF. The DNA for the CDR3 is TGTGCCAGCAGCCAAGATATCGCTAGTGCCTATGGCTACACCTTC.